These 26 T cell receptor beta chains came from one sample sequenced in a study of beta chain features in type 1 diabetes. Regarding the study as a whole: Within each of all four CD4+ subsets, Type 1 diabetes patients had TCRB CDR3s that were moderately but significantly shorter.

The whole isolated RNA underwent reverse transcription, so sequencing captured expressed TCRB transcripts. Produced via immunoSEQ multiplex PCR; TCRdb's table is partial and in-frame only. The data contain 40,000 to 65,000 clones, about 64% of them singletons. No cognate antigen is known for these TCRs. The sequenced sample was stem cell memory CD4+ T cells from blood. The receptors come from a woman under 40 with type 1 diabetes.

The gene calls are TRBV11-2 and TRBJ2-1; possibly TRBD1 for D (6 bases). Germline assignment: CDR1 SGHAT and CDR2 FQNNGV. The CDR3 has 15 amino acids. Trimming left V 0 bases short and J 3 bases short, with 9 bases between. The CDR3 DNA is TGTGCCAGCAGCTTAGACGGCAGGGGCTACAATGAGCAGTTCTTC. This codes for CASSLDGRGYNEQFF. The entire variable domain, with the rest obtained from reference TRBV11-2 and TRBJ2-1, is as follows: EAGVAQSPRYKIIEKRQSVAFWCNPISGHATLYWYQQILGQGPKLLIQFQNNGVVDDSQLPKDRFSAERLKGVDSTLKIQPAKLEDSAVYLCASSLDGRGYNEQFFGPGTRLTVL.

The chain couples TRBV7-2 to TRBJ2-2; D is unresolved. The CDR3 runs to 17 residues. Germline CDR1 reads SGHTA; CDR2 reads FQGNSA. The V end was cut by 1 base, the J end by 2 bases, with 14 bases between. The CDR3 DNA reads as TGTGCCAGCAGCTTAGATCCCGGCACTATAAACACCGGGGAGCTGTTTTTT. Its translation: CASSLDPGTINTGELFF.

The J gene is TRBJ1-5, the V gene TRBV10-3; D uncertain. This CDR3 spans 13 amino acids. Trimming pared 11 bases from V and 0 bases from J, leaving 11 bases between. Germline loops: CDR1 ENHRY, CDR2 SYGVKD. The CDR3 DNA reads TGTGCCTCCACTGACAATAGCAATCAGCCCCAGCATTTT. Translated, it gives CASTDNSNQPQHF.

The genes are TRBV15 and TRBJ1-2; TRBD1 agrees at 8 bases. J was trimmed by 1 base and V by 1 base; bases with no gene match: 2. The CDR3 loop spans 15 amino acids. The V gene's germline CDR1 is LNHNV and CDR2 YYDKDF (reference sequence). CDR3 protein: CATSRATGVNYGYTF. The CDR3 DNA reads TGTGCCACCAGCAGAGCGACAGGGGTTAACTATGGCTACACCTTC. The variable domain in full, completed from reference TRBV15 and TRBJ1-2, reads DAMVIQNPRYQVTQFGKPVTLSCSQTLNHNVMYWYQQKSSQAPKLLFHYYDKDFNNEADTPDNFQSRRPNTSFCFLDIRSPGLGDTAMYLCATSRATGVNYGYTFGSGTRLTVV.

V usage is TRBV7-3 and J usage is TRBJ2-3, with TRBD2 matching over 7 bases. The CDR3 has 14 amino acids. V was clipped by 5 bases and J by 6 bases; unmatched bases: 8. The germline V gene encodes CDR1 SGHTA and CDR2 FQGTGA. This CDR3 reads CASSGTGGRDTQYF. CDR3 nucleotide sequence: TGTGCCAGCAGCGGAACGGGGGGACGGGATACGCAGTATTTT.

This clone appeared a few times. V and J are TRBV5-1 and TRBJ2-1, with 14 nucleotides matching TRBD2. Germline-derived CDR1 and CDR2 are SGHRS and YFSETQ. This CDR3 contains 14 residues. After removal of 5 bases from V and 7 bases from J, the junction contained 2 bases not matched to a gene. CDR3 nucleotides: TGCGCCAGCAGTCGGACTAGCGGGGGGAATGAGCAGTTCTTC. Protein sequence: CASSRTSGGNEQFF.

The chain couples TRBV7-2 to TRBJ2-5, with 10 bases fitting TRBD2. Trimming removed 5 bases from V and 3 bases from J; junction bases left unmatched: 3. Germline V gives CDR1 SGHTA, CDR2 FQGNSA. The length of the CDR3 is 14 residues. DNA of the CDR3: TGTGCCAGCAGCCTCGGACTAGCGGAAGAGACCCAGTACTTC. This encodes CASSLGLAEETQYF.

V and J are TRBV7-2 and TRBJ2-1; D is unresolved. Germline lookup yields CDR1 SGHTA and CDR2 FQGNSA. With 3 bases removed from V and 0 bases from J, the gap between germline ends came to 9 bases. The CDR3 is 15 residues long. CDR3 sequence: CASSLGESSYNEQFF. The DNA of the CDR3 is TGTGCCAGCAGCTTGGGCGAGAGCTCCTACAATGAGCAGTTCTTC.

The chain employs TRBV6-1 and TRBJ1-2; 8 bases map to TRBD1. Losses at the gene ends were 6 bases for V and 8 bases for J; bases not matched to a gene: 8. The germline V gene encodes CDR1 MNHNS and CDR2 SASEGT. The length of the CDR3 is 13 residues. The CDR3 here is CASRETGGLGYTF. The CDR3 bases are TGTGCCAGCAGGGAAACAGGGGGTCTCGGCTACACCTTC.

V and J are TRBV7-2 and TRBJ1-2; 9 bases fit TRBD1. Germline CDR1 SGHTA, CDR2 FQGNSA. The CDR3 contains 14 residues. The trim removed 5 bases at V and 8 bases at J, leaving 9 bases unmatched. The CDR3, as DNA: TGTGCCAGCAGCCCTCAGGACAGGGGACGGGGCTACACCTTC. Its translation: CASSPQDRGRGYTF.

This clone appeared once. This chain links TRBV7-9 with TRBJ2-3; the D is unclear. Germline V gene lookup returns CDR1 SEHNR and CDR2 FQNEAQ (reference sequence). Trimming removed 2 bases from V and 7 bases from J, with 19 bases in between. This CDR3 contains 16 residues. The CDR3: CASSLFYSDLPNTQYF. The CDR3 bases are TGTGCCAGCAGCTTATTTTATTCCGACTTACCCAATACGCAGTATTTT.

The genes are TRBV18 and TRBJ1-1; TRBD1 matches 7 bases. The trim removed 5 bases at V and 3 bases at J, leaving 9 bases unmatched. Germline assignment: CDR1 KGHSH and CDR2 LQKENI. There are 15 residues in the CDR3. CDR3 region: CASSITGASYTEAFF. The CDR3 nucleotides read TGTGCCAGCTCAATAACAGGGGCGAGTTACACTGAAGCTTTCTTT.

This clone has only one observation. This sequence joins TRBV29-1 and TRBJ1-1; TRBD1 matches 10 bases. V trimming: 7 bases; J trimming: 4 bases; junction bases outside the gene matches: 3. The CDR3 has 12 residues. Germline V gene data show CDR1 as SQVTM and CDR2 as ANQGSEA. The CDR3 sequence is CSGGQGITEAFF. The CDR3 coding sequence is TGCAGCGGGGGACAGGGGATCACTGAAGCTTTCTTT.

The V gene is TRBV11-2, the J gene TRBJ2-1; 7 nucleotides line up with TRBD2. Germline lookup yields CDR1 SGHAT and CDR2 FQNNGV. This CDR3 contains 17 residues. V trimming: 6 bases; J trimming: 7 bases; junction bases outside the gene matches: 18. CDR3 nucleotide sequence: TGTGCCAGCAGGGCCGTGTATGGCGGGAGTATGGTTAATGAGCAGTTCTTC. Translation gives CASRAVYGGSMVNEQFF.

The V and J genes are TRBV5-1 and TRBJ2-4; TRBD2 matches 9 bases. In germline, CDR1 is SGHRS, CDR2 YFSETQ. With V trimmed by 0 bases and J by 0 bases, 7 bases remained unmatched. There are 18 residues in the CDR3. In nucleotides, the CDR3 is TGCGCCAGCAGCTTGGGGACTAGCGCTGATATAGCCAAAAACATTCAGTACTTC. Amino acid sequence: CASSLGTSADIAKNIQYF.

This clone was observed a few times. V and J are TRBV29-1 and TRBJ1-2; maybe TRBD1 (6 bases). Germline V lookup: CDR1 SQVTM, CDR2 ANQGSEA. There are 15 residues in the CDR3. V lost 2 bases, J lost 4 bases, and 17 bases lay in between. CDR3 DNA: TGCAGCGTTGAATTGTATGGGGGGGCTGCCTATGGCTACACCTTC. It is translated as CSVELYGGAAYGYTF.

V gene TRBV9 combines with J gene TRBJ2-3, with D hard to call. Between the trimmed V and J ends, which lost 0 bases and 4 bases, there was a span of 15 bases. This CDR3 spans 16 amino acids. CDR1 and CDR2 (germline): SGDLS, YYNGEE. CDR3: CASSVDAAYAADTQYF. The CDR3 region has the DNA TGTGCCAGCAGCGTAGACGCAGCCTATGCGGCAGATACGCAGTATTTT.

This clone turned up a few times. The V call is TRBV28, the J call TRBJ2-1; 10 nucleotides align to TRBD1. Germline trimming cut 8 bases from V and 4 bases from J; bases unmatched to any gene: 8. This CDR3 comprises 15 residues. Per the germline V gene, CDR1 is MDHEN and CDR2 is SYDVKM. CDR3 DNA: TGTGCCAGCGGGGGACCGGGACAGGGGTACAATGAGCAGTTCTTC. Amino acid sequence: CASGGPGQGYNEQFF.

This clone was recorded only once. The chain recombines TRBV9 with TRBJ2-1, with 10 bases aligning to TRBD2. The length of the CDR3 is 17 residues. The trim removed 4 bases at V and 8 bases at J, leaving 15 bases unmatched. Germline lookup yields CDR1 SGDLS and CDR2 YYNGEE. CDR3 bases: TGTGCCAGCAGCCCCCAGGTGAGCGGGAGGGATGGCGATGAGCAGTTCTTC. Translating it yields CASSPQVSGRDGDEQFF.

The chain employs TRBV5-4 and TRBJ2-3, with D perhaps TRBD2 (6 bases). The CDR3 consists of 14 residues. V shed 1 base and J shed 4 bases, with 10 bases lying between them. Germline CDR1 and CDR2: SGHNT and YYREEE (reference sequence). The CDR3 DNA follows: TGTGCCAGCAGCTTGAAGGCGGGGTCAGATACGCAGTATTTT. Protein sequence: CASSLKAGSDTQYF.

This clone was detected only a few times. The genes are TRBV5-4 and TRBJ1-1, with a possible D match to TRBD1 (6 bases). Germline V gene data show CDR1 as SGHNT and CDR2 as YYREEE (reference sequence). There are 13 residues in the CDR3. Trimming cost V 3 bases and J 6 bases, with 12 bases left between them. CDR3 sequence: CASSSKQGPEAFF. CDR3 coding DNA: TGTGCCAGCAGCTCCAAACAGGGCCCTGAAGCTTTCTTT.

The rearrangement joins TRBV6-5 to TRBJ2-1; possibly TRBD2 for D (5 bases). The germline V gene has CDR1 MNHEY and CDR2 SVGAGI. The CDR3 contains 15 residues. V lost 5 bases, J lost 0 bases, and 11 bases lay in between. CDR3 region: CASSLASSSYNEQFF. CDR3 nucleotides: TGTGCCAGCAGTCTAGCCTCGAGCTCCTACAATGAGCAGTTCTTC.

The chain recombines TRBV18 with TRBJ2-7; TRBD1 aligns across 11 bases. The CDR3 is 15 residues long. Germline-derived CDR1 and CDR2 are KGHSH and LQKENI. V shed 3 bases and J 0 bases; nucleotides not matched to a gene: 1. The CDR3, as DNA: TGTGCCAGCTCACCCGGGACAGGGGGCTCCTACGAGCAGTACTTC. This encodes CASSPGTGGSYEQYF.

The chain employs TRBV20-1 and TRBJ1-4, with D uncertain. Germline V gene sequence: CDR1 DFQATT, CDR2 SNEGSKA (reference sequence). The CDR3 sequence is 10 residues long. The V gene lost 6 bases and the J gene lost 7 bases, with 6 bases spanning the gap. CDR3 protein: CSARGEKLFF. In DNA form, the CDR3 reads TGCAGTGCCCGAGGTGAAAAACTGTTTTTT.

The CDR3 nucleotides are TGTGCCTGGAGGACTAGCTCTACCGCGGGGGAGCAGTTCTTC. Protein: CAWRTSSTAGEQFF. This rearrangement joins TRBV30 to TRBJ2-1; 7 bases map to TRBD2. This CDR3 is 14 amino acids long. Germline-derived CDR1 and CDR2 are GTSNPN and SVGIG (reference sequence). The trim removed 3 bases at V and 10 bases at J, leaving 12 bases unmatched.

CDR3 in amino acids: CASSSGRSGNTIYF. The DNA for the CDR3 is TGTGCCAGCAGTTCGGGTCGCTCTGGAAACACCATATATTTT. The V and J genes are TRBV6-5 and TRBJ1-3, with no clear D. This CDR3 spans 14 amino acids. Deletions cut 4 bases from V and 0 bases from J, with 7 bases between. Germline loops: CDR1 MNHEY, CDR2 SVGAGI.